The sequence of this TCR beta chain was determined in a study of blood T cells in healthy people across ages. For the study at large: Using template switching, researchers captured about one barcoded beta molecule for each two T cells.

Next came a second PCR, run for roughly 7 to 12 cycles, which used a sample-barcoded 5' primer along with a J-beta primer mix. One entry per CDR3 protein results from TCRdb running MiXCR on the 5' RACE reads. The data contain approximately 850,000 distinct CDR3 sequences, 58% of them seen just once; the ten biggest clones take up roughly 22%. This CDR3 is 13 amino acids long. Deletions cut 4 bases from V and 6 bases from J, with 12 bases between. CDR1 SGDLS and CDR2 YYNGEE come from the germline V gene. This TCR derives from a man aged 25 to 40 in good health. The sample taken for sequencing was blood. The rearrangement joins TRBV9 to TRBJ2-3; maybe TRBD2 (5 bases). DNA for the CDR3: TGTGCCAGCAGCATGAGTACTAGTGATACGCAGTATTTT. Its protein product is CASSMSTSDTQYF.